This T cell receptor beta chain stems from a study of blood T cells in healthy people across ages (dated by TCRdb to between 2015 and 2016). With respect to the entire study: In model experiments, template switching captured about one uniquely barcoded TCR beta cDNA molecule for every two T cells. The study measured age-related changes in TCR beta repertoire diversity using deep sequencing normalized with unique cDNA molecular identifiers. To avoid experimental bias, donors of different ages were distributed randomly across sequencing lanes. For two donors (one aged 18 to 30 and one aged 80 or older), the study analyzed two additional independent replicas of 1 million unique cDNA reads from the same blood draw. Donors were grouped into four age groups: young (average approximately 15 years), middle-aged (around 39), aged (62) and long-lived (just over 80). Summary of the overall study and its limitations: Because the CMV infection status of the donors was unknown, age-related changes in expanded clonotypes may potentially have been confounded. The long-lived group showed more naive CD4+ T cells, fewer expanded clones and increased TCR diversity than the aged group, suggesting age selection. As age increased, observed TCR beta diversity per million T cells dropped in a roughly linear way, and a significant reduction was already evident by age about 40. Observed TCR beta diversity correlated strongly with the percentage of naive T cells measured by flow cytometry. Since profiling was done on bulk unsorted PBMCs, naive and antigen-experienced compartments could not be conclusively compared. Estimates of total diversity based on one million sequenced T cells were considered lower bounds and underestimates.

The library was produced with 5' RACE. The instrument given in TCRdb is Illumina HiSeq 2500. A second PCR of about 7 to 12 cycles was run with a J-beta primer mix and a sample-barcoded 5' primer. A template-switch 5' adaptor carrying 12 random nucleotides introduced a unique molecular identifier onto each TCR beta cDNA molecule. Each sample yielded at least 3 million CDR3-containing paired-end reads. The Mint cDNA synthesis kit, primed by a TRBC-specific oligonucleotide, was used to synthesize first-strand cDNA from all RNA. Following uracil-DNA glycosylase treatment, all cDNA underwent a first 18-cycle PCR with the universal primers M1SS and BC2_uni_R. Concerning the study's data processing: For normalization, 1 million high-quality reads were randomly selected from each sample, with every read carrying a distinct molecular identifier. Instead of being binned into consensus sequences, reads that shared molecular identifiers were thrown out. MiTCR, with a Q25 quality threshold and the strictest error-elimination algorithm, was used for CDR3 identification, clonotype clustering and error correction. A nonparametric unseen species model with Euler transformation was used to estimate a lower bound on total TCR beta diversity. TCRdb applied fastp at Q25 and MiXCR to the public reads, then kept only in-frame beta chains. Each entry is one CDR3 protein sequence, shown with its most common DNA and genes. The V and J calls reflect TCRdb's pipeline rather than the authors' work. In all, the sample holds 850,000 to 1,000,000 distinct CDR3 sequences, and 45% to 50% of those were seen once. 13% of the sample rests with the top ten.

The donors were about 40 Caucasian individuals from Russia, aged roughly 6 to 100 years, who were systemically healthy. Approximately 10 milliliters of peripheral blood were collected from each donor into EDTA-treated Vacutainer tubes. Ficoll-Paque density-gradient centrifugation was used to isolate PBMCs, with at least 7 million per sample. Trizol reagent was used to extract total RNA from PBMCs, with at least 5 micrograms per sample. For every donor, an aliquot of PBMCs went through flow cytometry to measure the percentages of naive CD45RAhigh/CD27high T cells. This clonotype was found a few times. This receptor's antigen is unknown. No much larger clonotype is one base removed from it; base qualities were not supplied. This receptor was taken from a man aged 25-45 years in good health. Sequenced input: blood.

CDR3 protein: CASSQGEGWEQFF. The sequence in DNA is TGTGCCAGCAGCCAGGGGGAGGGATGGGAGCAGTTCTTC. The chain uses TRBV9 and TRBJ2-1, with the D call perhaps TRBD1 or TRBD2, as 7 bases match in each case. V loses 4 bases of germline sequence and J loses 10 bases, and the interval between the two ends is 15 bases. The CDR3, cysteine through phenylalanine, is 13 amino acids long. Solely the CDR3 DNA is kept, with 39 bases framed from the first base. Sequences SGDLS (CDR1) and YYNGEE (CDR2) are obtained from the germline V gene.